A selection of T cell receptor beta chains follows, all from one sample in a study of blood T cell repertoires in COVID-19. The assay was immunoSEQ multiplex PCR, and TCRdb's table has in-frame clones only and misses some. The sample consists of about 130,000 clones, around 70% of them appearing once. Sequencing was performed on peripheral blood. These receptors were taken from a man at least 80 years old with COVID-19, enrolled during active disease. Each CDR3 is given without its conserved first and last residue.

cdr3_aa: ASSPNGGGETQY
cdr3_length: 12
v_call: TRBV4-2

cdr3_aa: ASSIRSGRQNIQY
cdr3_length: 13
v_call: TRBV19

cdr3_aa: ASQVGGSQPQH
cdr3_length: 11
v_call: TRBV6-6

cdr3_aa: ASSLFGHRGFGYT
cdr3_length: 13
v_call: TRBV27

cdr3_aa: ASRVPGQYEQY
cdr3_length: 11
v_call: TRBV19

cdr3_aa: ASSSYREPYNSPLH
cdr3_length: 14
v_call: TRBV5-6

cdr3_aa: ASSNRQGGYSPLH
cdr3_length: 13
v_call: TRBV28

cdr3_aa: ASGGTDGETQY
cdr3_length: 11
v_call: TRBV2

cdr3_aa: ASISGQGAYEQY
cdr3_length: 12
v_call: TRBV28

cdr3_aa: SVLTPPGGADEQF
cdr3_length: 13
v_call: TRBV29-1

cdr3_aa: ASSQDWGRGETQY
cdr3_length: 13
v_call: TRBV4-3

cdr3_aa: ASQRQSSYNEQF
cdr3_length: 12
v_call: TRBV19

cdr3_aa: ASSLGVGRALY
cdr3_length: 11
v_call: TRBV11-3

cdr3_aa: ASSPTGGNQPQH
cdr3_length: 12
v_call: TRBV10-2

cdr3_aa: ASSLNRGYEQY
cdr3_length: 11
v_call: TRBV3-1/TRBV3-2

cdr3_aa: ASSHPPYYEQY
cdr3_length: 11
v_call: TRBV9

cdr3_aa: ASSIREGYEQY
cdr3_length: 11
v_call: TRBV19

cdr3_aa: ASSIGGVWGRSYEQY
cdr3_length: 15
v_call: TRBV19

cdr3_aa: ASSGSSGSYETQY
cdr3_length: 13
v_call: TRBV2

cdr3_aa: ASSEAPGGRETQY
cdr3_length: 13
v_call: TRBV2

cdr3_aa: ASSTGQASYEQY
cdr3_length: 12
v_call: TRBV18

cdr3_aa: ASSESRPGNTIY
cdr3_length: 12
v_call: TRBV5-1

cdr3_aa: ASSSQGAFGYT
cdr3_length: 11
v_call: TRBV28

cdr3_aa: ASSPGGEAKNIQY
cdr3_length: 13
v_call: TRBV10-3

cdr3_aa: ASSQLAGGFTDTQY
cdr3_length: 14
v_call: TRBV4-2

cdr3_aa: ARSSRFSYEQY
cdr3_length: 11
v_call: TRBV21-1

cdr3_aa: ASSRGTGELF
cdr3_length: 10
v_call: TRBV12-3/TRBV12-4

cdr3_aa: ASSLPGDRSSGNTIY
cdr3_length: 15
v_call: TRBV7-9

cdr3_aa: AWRWVQRTTGELF
cdr3_length: 13
v_call: TRBV30

cdr3_aa: ASSTGPLYNSPLH
cdr3_length: 13
v_call: TRBV28

cdr3_aa: ASSQDRTGLGDNEQF
cdr3_length: 15
v_call: TRBV4-3

cdr3_aa: ASSPVRDSTNTGELF
cdr3_length: 15
v_call: TRBV18

cdr3_aa: ASSLQGDYEQY
cdr3_length: 11
v_call: TRBV28

cdr3_aa: ASSLRAGTGVYGEQF
cdr3_length: 15
v_call: TRBV28

cdr3_aa: SVDPPVTSGRVTYNEQF
cdr3_length: 17
v_call: TRBV29-1

cdr3_aa: ASTVLTATGGPNYGYT
cdr3_length: 16
v_call: TRBV27

cdr3_aa: ASSLAGQGYEQY
cdr3_length: 12
v_call: TRBV7-9

cdr3_aa: ASSEGASGQETQY
cdr3_length: 13
v_call: TRBV6-1

cdr3_aa: ASSWTSGTDTQY
cdr3_length: 12
v_call: TRBV7-2

cdr3_aa: ASSRPAGDSGAF
cdr3_length: 12
v_call: TRBV6-5

cdr3_aa: ASSFVGGSNQPQH
cdr3_length: 13
v_call: TRBV7-2

cdr3_aa: SVVWAVNTEAF
cdr3_length: 11
v_call: TRBV29-1

cdr3_aa: ASSVTGRSSPLH
cdr3_length: 12
v_call: TRBV2

cdr3_aa: ASNGLAHDYEQY
cdr3_length: 12
v_call: TRBV7-9

cdr3_aa: ASSATGVSYEQY
cdr3_length: 12
v_call: TRBV28

cdr3_aa: ASSSGTSGRQY
cdr3_length: 11
v_call: TRBV6-5

cdr3_aa: ASSLAGGVEGRGYT
cdr3_length: 14
v_call: TRBV7-8

cdr3_aa: ASSPGLAGAIHEQY
cdr3_length: 14
v_call: TRBV5-4

cdr3_aa: ATRRGQGEEQPQH
cdr3_length: 13
v_call: TRBV10-3

cdr3_aa: ASAGRGGGTYEQY
cdr3_length: 13
v_call: TRBV10-1

cdr3_aa: RVGGTGPSVGGGEQY
cdr3_length: 15
v_call: TRBV29-1

cdr3_aa: ASSVDGVYNEQF
cdr3_length: 12
v_call: TRBV9

cdr3_aa: ASSLIAGPANYGYT
cdr3_length: 14
v_call: TRBV5-4

cdr3_aa: ASGTGGTDTQY
cdr3_length: 11
v_call: TRBV13

cdr3_aa: ASRLAGGLETQY
cdr3_length: 12
v_call: TRBV27

cdr3_aa: ASSLGISVREAF
cdr3_length: 12
v_call: TRBV5-8

cdr3_aa: AWSVKGAENL
cdr3_length: 10
v_call: TRBV30